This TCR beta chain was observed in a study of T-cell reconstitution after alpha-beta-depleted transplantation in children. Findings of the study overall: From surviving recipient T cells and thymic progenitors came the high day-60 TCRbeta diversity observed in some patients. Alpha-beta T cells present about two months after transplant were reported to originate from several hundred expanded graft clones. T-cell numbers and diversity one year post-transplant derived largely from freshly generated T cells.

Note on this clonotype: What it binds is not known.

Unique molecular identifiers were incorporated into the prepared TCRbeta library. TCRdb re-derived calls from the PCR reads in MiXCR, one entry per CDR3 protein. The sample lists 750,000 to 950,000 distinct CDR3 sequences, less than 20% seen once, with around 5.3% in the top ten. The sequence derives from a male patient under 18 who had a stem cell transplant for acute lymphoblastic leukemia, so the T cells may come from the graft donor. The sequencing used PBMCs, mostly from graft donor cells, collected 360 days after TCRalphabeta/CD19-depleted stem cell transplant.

CDR3 nucleotides: TGTGCCAGCAGCAAAGAAAGTGGAGGACTAGCACCAACAGATACGCAGTATTTT. Its translation is CASSKESGGLAPTDTQYF. The V and J genes are TRBV21-1 and TRBJ2-3; TRBD2 reflects the table's D call only, with no check against the DNA. TRBV21-1 is given as a pseudogene. CDR3 length: 18 amino acids.